This TCR beta chain was recovered during a study of T cells in Graves' hyperthyroidism and ophthalmopathy. Study-wide background: Peripheral blood collection took place at initial diagnosis, before any treatment.

What was amplified from RNA transcripts were TCR beta CDR3 regions. A first-round RT-PCR of the TCR CDR3 used the HTBI primer set. TCRdb fed the multiplex PCR reads into MiXCR, producing one record per CDR3 protein. The sample carries around 530,000 distinct CDR3 sequences, 15% to 20% recorded once. The germline CDR1 and CDR2 sequences are DFQATT and SNEGSKA (reference sequence). Trimming removed 6 bases from V and 5 bases from J; junction bases left unmatched: 8. The CDR3 is 14 residues long. This clonotype has more than one count but fewer than ten. The sequenced sample was blood. The rearrangement joins TRBV20-1 to TRBJ2-1, with 9 bases matching TRBD1. The sequence was collected from a woman between 18 and 30 years old with Graves' ophthalmopathy. The CDR3 here is CSALTGGWHNEQFF. CDR3 in DNA: TGCAGTGCCTTAACAGGGGGCTGGCACAATGAGCAGTTCTTC.